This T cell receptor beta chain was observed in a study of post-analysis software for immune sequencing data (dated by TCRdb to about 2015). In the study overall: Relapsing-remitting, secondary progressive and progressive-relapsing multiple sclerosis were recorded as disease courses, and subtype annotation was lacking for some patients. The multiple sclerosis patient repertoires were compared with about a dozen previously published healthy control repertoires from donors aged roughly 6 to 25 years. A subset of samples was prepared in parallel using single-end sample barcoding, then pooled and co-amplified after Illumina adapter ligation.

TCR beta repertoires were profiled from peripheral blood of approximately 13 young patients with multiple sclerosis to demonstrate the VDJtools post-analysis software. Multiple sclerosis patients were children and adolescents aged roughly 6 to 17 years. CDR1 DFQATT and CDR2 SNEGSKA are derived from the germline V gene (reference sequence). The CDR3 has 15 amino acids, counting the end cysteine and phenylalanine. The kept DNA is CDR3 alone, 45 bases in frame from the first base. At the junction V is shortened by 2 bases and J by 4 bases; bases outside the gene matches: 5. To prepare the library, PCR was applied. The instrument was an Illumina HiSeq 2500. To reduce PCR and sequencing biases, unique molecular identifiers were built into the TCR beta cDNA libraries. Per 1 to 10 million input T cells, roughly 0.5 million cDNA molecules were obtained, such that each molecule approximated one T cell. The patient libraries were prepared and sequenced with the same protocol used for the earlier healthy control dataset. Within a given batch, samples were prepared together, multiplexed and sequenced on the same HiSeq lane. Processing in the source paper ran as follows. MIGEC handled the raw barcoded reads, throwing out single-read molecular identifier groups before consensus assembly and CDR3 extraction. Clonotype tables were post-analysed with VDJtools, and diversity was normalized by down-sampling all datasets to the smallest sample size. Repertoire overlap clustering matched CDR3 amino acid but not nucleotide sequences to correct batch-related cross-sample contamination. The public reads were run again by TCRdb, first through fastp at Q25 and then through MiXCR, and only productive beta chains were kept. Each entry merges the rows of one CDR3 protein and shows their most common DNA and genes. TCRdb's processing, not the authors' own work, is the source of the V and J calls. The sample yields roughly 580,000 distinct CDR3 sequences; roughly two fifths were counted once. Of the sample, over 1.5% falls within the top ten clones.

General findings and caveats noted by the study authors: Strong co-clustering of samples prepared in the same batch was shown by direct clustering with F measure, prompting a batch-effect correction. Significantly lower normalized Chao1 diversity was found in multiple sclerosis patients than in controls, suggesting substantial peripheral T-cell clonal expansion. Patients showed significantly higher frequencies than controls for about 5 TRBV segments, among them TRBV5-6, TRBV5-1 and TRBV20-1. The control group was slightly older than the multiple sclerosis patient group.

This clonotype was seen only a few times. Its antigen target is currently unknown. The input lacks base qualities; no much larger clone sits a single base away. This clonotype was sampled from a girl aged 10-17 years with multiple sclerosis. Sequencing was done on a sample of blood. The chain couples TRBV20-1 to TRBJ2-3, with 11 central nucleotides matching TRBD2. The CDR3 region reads CSARTSGGRPDTQYF. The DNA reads TGCAGTGCTAGAACTAGCGGGGGTCGCCCAGATACGCAGTATTTT.